This TCR beta chain was captured by sequencing in a study of Tregs in tolerant kidney transplant recipients. Study-level results: Validation in larger populations is needed because few patients were studied. Biological reproducibility was not directly addressed, but technical replication error appeared minimal.

Germline V gene sequence: CDR1 SGHVS, CDR2 FQNEAQ. V gave up 5 bases and J gave up 4 bases; unmatched junction bases: 8. The CDR3 spans 15 residues. This clone has more than one count but fewer than ten. The antigen remains unidentified. Measured with immunoSEQ multiplex PCR; TCRdb has only the in-frame clones, and not every one. The sample lists 15,000 to 19,000 clones; around 94% were seen once. Thawed PBMCs were FACS-sorted into unstimulated CD4+CD25+CD127- regulatory T cells, CD4+CD25- non-regulatory cells, CD4 and CD8 cells. The sequence was collected from a human donor in good health. The V and J genes are TRBV7-8 and TRBJ1-2; 9 nucleotides agree with TRBD1. The sequenced material came from CD8+ T cells from blood. The CDR3 DNA reads as TGTGCCAGCAGCACCCGGGACAGGGAGATCTATGGCTACACCTTC. It yields the protein CASSTRDREIYGYTF.